The following is a TCR beta chain sequence with its context. The data originate from a study of response to subunit inactivated influenza vaccine. CDR1 and CDR2 (germline): MNHEY, SVGEGT. V gave up 5 bases and J gave up 4 bases, with 18 bases separating them. The CDR3 has 15 residues. TCRdb independently ran MiXCR on the RT-PCR reads; one entry per CDR3 protein. The sample carries a few hundred thousand distinct CDR3 sequences, around 13% recorded once. The sequence came from a man over 45 who received an inactivated influenza vaccine. The chain joins TRBV6-2 or TRBV6-3 to TRBJ2-7; maybe TRBD2 (6 bases). Source: PBMCs from blood, taken roughly 12 days after vaccination. DNA for the CDR3: TGTGCCAGCAGTGCCGCCGGGACTGGGACGTACGAGCAGTACTTC. The encoded protein is CASSAAGTGTYEQYF.